What follows are 30 T cell receptor beta chains derived from one specimen sequenced in a study of beta chain features in type 1 diabetes. Expressed TCRB transcripts were sequenced after all isolated RNA was converted to cDNA. Profiling relied on immunoSEQ multiplex PCR, and the TCRdb table lists in-frame clones only, not all of them. Here the sample spans under 950,000 clones, roughly a sixth being singletons. The source material was naive CD4+ T cells from blood. Every receptor here comes from a young woman in good health.

The rearrangement joins TRBV5-4 to TRBJ2-3, with 7 bases lining up with TRBD2. With V trimmed by 4 bases and J by 5 bases, 13 bases remained unmatched. This CDR3 contains 16 residues. The V gene's germline CDR1 is SGHNT and CDR2 YYREEE (reference sequence). CDR3: CASSPPLAGVGDTQYF. In DNA form, the CDR3 reads TGTGCCAGCAGCCCACCCCTGGCGGGAGTGGGAGATACGCAGTATTTT. The full variable domain, completed using reference TRBV5-4 and TRBJ2-3, is ETGVTQSPTHLIKTRGQQVTLRCSSQSGHNTVSWYQQALGQGPQFIFQYYREEENGRGNFPPRFSGLQFPNYSSELNVNALELDDSALYLCASSPPLAGVGDTQYFGPGTRLTVL.

This clone came up a few times. The J gene is TRBJ2-7, the V gene TRBV7-2; 9 nucleotides align to TRBD2. Germline lookup yields CDR1 SGHTA and CDR2 FQGNSA. The V and J ends lost 5 bases and 7 bases, in that order; junction bases with no gene match: 12. CDR3 length: 15 residues. In DNA form, the CDR3 reads TGTGCCAGCAGCCCTATTAGCGGGAGTCCAAAGGAGCAGTACTTC. This translates into CASSPISGSPKEQYF.

The chain carries TRBV4-3 and TRBJ2-6; weak D call: TRBD1 (5 bases). Trimming shortened V by 1 base and J by 2 bases, and 6 bases separated the two germline ends. Germline CDR1 reads LGHNA; CDR2 reads YSLEER. The CDR3 runs 15 residues. The CDR3 reads CASSQGRAGANVLTF. CDR3 bases: TGCGCCAGCAGCCAAGGCAGGGCTGGGGCCAACGTCCTGACTTTC.

Regarding this clone: The junction does not match germline at one end; this may be a read error. The rearrangement links TRBV5-4 to TRBJ2-4, with D perhaps being TRBD1 or TRBD2 (5 bases each). CDR1 and CDR2 (germline): SGHNT, YYREEE (reference sequence). The CDR3 length is 12 residues. The CDR3 region is CASSTSGDRGDF. In nucleotides, the CDR3 is TGTGCCAGCAGCACTTCCGGGGACCGTGGGGACTTC.

This clone occurred a few times. The chain has TRBV10-3 and TRBJ2-1; 10 bases are a match to TRBD2. V was pared by 7 bases and J by 7 bases, with 7 bases of the junction left unmatched. The CDR3 extends over 14 amino acids. CDR1 and CDR2 (germline): ENHRY, SYGVKD. The CDR3 region has the DNA TGTGCCATCACGTCCCTAGCGGGGGCAAATGAGCAGTTCTTC. Amino acid sequence: CAITSLAGANEQFF.

As to this clone: The same CDR3 can be traced to other DNA sequences in this sample. The rearrangement joins TRBV18 to TRBJ2-5; no clear D gene. Trimming shortened V by 2 bases and J by 4 bases, and 5 bases separated the two germline ends. This CDR3 is 12 amino acids long. CDR1 and CDR2 (germline): KGHSH, LQKENI. Here the CDR3 reads CASSPSGETQYF. As DNA, the CDR3 is TGTGCCAGCTCACCATCGGGAGAGACCCAGTACTTC.

This clone showed up just a few times. This chain connects TRBV6-5 to TRBJ2-3, with 10 nucleotides matching TRBD2. V trimming: 6 bases; J trimming: 6 bases; junction bases outside the gene matches: 9. Germline lookup yields CDR1 MNHEY and CDR2 SVGAGI. The CDR3 extends over 15 amino acids. In DNA form, the CDR3 reads TGTGCCAGCAGACCTCTAGCGGGAGACCGGGATACGCAGTATTTT. Its translation: CASRPLAGDRDTQYF.

For this clone: A junction boundary mismatches the germline segment, possibly from a read error. This chain uses TRBV7-2 with TRBJ2-1, with 10 bases matching TRBD2. CDR1 is SGHTA and CDR2 is FQGNSA in the germline V gene. CDR3 length: 14 residues. The CDR3 region is CASRLAGGNNEQFF. CDR3 in DNA: TGTGCCAGCAGGTTAGCGGGAGGAAACAATGAGCAGTTCTTC.

This clone was picked up a small number of times. This chain uses TRBV2 with TRBJ2-6; D unresolved. The CDR3 sequence is 15 residues long. Germline V CDR1 and CDR2: SNHLY, FYNNEI. V gave up 4 bases and J gave up 0 bases, with 7 bases separating them. Here the CDR3 reads CASSVKSSGANVLTF. CDR3 sequence (DNA): TGTGCCAGCAGTGTAAAGAGCTCTGGGGCCAACGTCCTGACTTTC.

The CDR3: CASSFPRQRVYTGELFF. DNA of the CDR3: TGTGCCAGCAGCTTTCCCCGTCAGCGGGTATACACCGGGGAGCTGTTTTTT. V and J are TRBV7-9 and TRBJ2-2; the D gene is possibly TRBD2 (6 bases). The V end was cut by 3 bases, the J end by 3 bases, with 17 bases between. CDR3 length: 17 amino acids. Germline assignment: CDR1 SEHNR and CDR2 FQNEAQ (reference sequence).

This clone was picked up a small number of times. The rearrangement links TRBV29-1 to TRBJ2-3; possibly TRBD1 for D (5 bases). The V end was cut by 7 bases, the J end by 2 bases, with 16 bases between. In germline, CDR1 is SQVTM, CDR2 ANQGSEA. The CDR3 is 14 amino acids. CDR3 DNA sequence: TGCAGCGAGAAAACACAGGTGAACACAGATACGCAGTATTTT. It codes for CSEKTQVNTDTQYF.

This clone was detected only a few times. This rearrangement joins TRBV7-9 to TRBJ2-1, with 7 bases identical to TRBD1. Per germline, CDR1 SEHNR and CDR2 FQNEAQ (reference sequence). CDR3 length: 15 residues. The J segment lost 7 bases and the V segment lost 1 base, leaving 7 bases of the junction unmatched. The CDR3 sequence: CASSLDRGFGNEQFF. The CDR3 nucleotides are TGTGCCAGCAGCTTAGACAGGGGTTTTGGGAATGAGCAGTTCTTC.

Written as DNA, the CDR3 is TGTGCCAGCAGCTTAGCCCAACGTAATGAGCAGTTCTTC. Its protein product is CASSLAQRNEQFF. This rearrangement joins TRBV11-1 to TRBJ2-1; D uncertain. The CDR3 is 13 residues long. Trimming removed 0 bases from V and 7 bases from J, with 7 bases in between. The germline gives CDR1 SGHAT, CDR2 FQDESV (reference sequence).

The chain joins TRBV7-3 to TRBJ2-7; unclear D gene. This CDR3 has 13 residues. Germline V CDR1 and CDR2: SGHTA, FQGTGA. The V end lost 2 bases, the J end lost 6 bases, and 11 bases lay between the germline ends. CDR3 residues: CASSLFALSEQYF. The CDR3, as DNA: TGTGCCAGCAGCTTATTCGCCCTGAGCGAGCAGTACTTC.

The rearrangement joins TRBV2 to TRBJ2-1; TRBD2 agrees at 8 bases. The V and J ends lost 9 bases and 0 bases, in that order; junction bases with no gene match: 7. The CDR3 runs to 15 residues. Germline CDR1 and CDR2: SNHLY and FYNNEI. CDR3 residues: CASPSGPNSYNEQFF. CDR3 DNA: TGTGCCAGTCCTAGCGGGCCTAACTCCTACAATGAGCAGTTCTTC.

This chain connects TRBV4-3 to TRBJ2-3; perhaps TRBD1 as D (5 bases). The CDR3 is made up of 14 amino acids. V was shortened by 0 bases and J by 5 bases, with 9 bases between the two germline ends. Per germline, CDR1 LGHNA and CDR2 YSLEER. CDR3 bases: TGCGCCAGCAGCCAAGAAACCAGGGAAGATACGCAGTATTTT. Protein product: CASSQETREDTQYF.

This chain connects TRBV28 to TRBJ1-2; D not certain. This CDR3 spans 13 amino acids. V was trimmed by 11 bases and J by 3 bases, leaving 16 bases between them. Germline V CDR1 and CDR2: MDHEN, SYDVKM. The CDR3, as DNA: TGTGCCCGCTGCCGAGGTGCTGACTATGGCTACACCTTC. Translation gives CARCRGADYGYTF.

This clone showed up just a few times. The chain carries TRBV4-3 and TRBJ2-1, with 12 bases that match TRBD2. Germline V gene data show CDR1 as LGHNA and CDR2 as YSLEER. J gave up 8 bases and V 3 bases, and 8 bases lay outside the gene matches. The CDR3 contains 16 residues. The CDR3 DNA follows: TGCGCCAGCAGCCATTCCCTAGCGGGAGGGCCTTATGAGCAGTTCTTC. Translation gives CASSHSLAGGPYEQFF.

This clone came up a few times. The rearrangement uses TRBV18 and TRBJ2-2, with 9 bases matching TRBD1. The CDR3 loop spans 17 amino acids. Trimming cost V 3 bases and J 1 base; bases outside gene matches: 6. Germline values: CDR1 KGHSH, CDR2 LQKENI. In nucleotides, the CDR3 is TGTGCCAGCTCACCCACCGGGACAGGGAAGAACACCGGGGAGCTGTTTTTT. Its protein is CASSPTGTGKNTGELFF. The full variable domain, completed using reference TRBV18 and TRBJ2-2, is NAGVMQNPRHLVRRRGQEARLRCSPMKGHSHVYWYRQLPEEGLKFMVYLQKENIIDESGMPKERFSAEFPKEGPSILRIQQVVRGDSAAYFCASSPTGTGKNTGELFFGEGSRLTVL.

The V call is TRBV29-1, the J call TRBJ2-4; TRBD2 aligns across 7 bases. Trimming cost V 7 bases and J 6 bases; bases outside gene matches: 9. Per the germline V gene, CDR1 is SQVTM and CDR2 is ANQGSEA. This CDR3 comprises 13 residues. The CDR3 loop reads CSAGGGRGNIQYF. DNA of the CDR3: TGCAGCGCCGGTGGGGGGAGGGGAAACATTCAGTACTTC.

This clone was seen a handful of times. This chain uses TRBV4-2 with TRBJ1-1, with D hard to call. V was shortened by 1 base and J by 1 base, with 10 bases between the two germline ends. The germline CDR1 and CDR2 sequences are LGHNA and YNFKEQ. This CDR3 region has 15 residues. CDR3 in DNA: TGTGCCAGCAGCCAAGTGGAGACGGGGAACACTGAAGCTTTCTTT. The encoded protein is CASSQVETGNTEAFF.

This clone has a handful of counts. The genes are TRBV29-1 and TRBJ1-2; D gene unclear. The CDR3 loop spans 12 amino acids. With 6 bases removed from V and 10 bases from J, the gap between germline ends came to 18 bases. Germline V gene sequence: CDR1 SQVTM, CDR2 ANQGSEA. The CDR3 spells CSVRPGTAAYTF. The CDR3 DNA reads as TGCAGCGTCCGCCCTGGAACGGCCGCCTACACCTTC. The full variable domain, in which reference TRBV29-1 and TRBJ1-2 provide the parts outside the CDR3, is SAVISQKPSRDICQRGTSLTIQCQVDSQVTMMFWYRQQPGQSLTLIATANQGSEATYESGFVIDKFPISRPNLTFSTLTVSNMSPEDSSIYLCSVRPGTAAYTFGSGTRLTVV.

The rearrangement joins TRBV5-1 to TRBJ2-3, with D possibly matching TRBD2 (5 bases). The CDR3 is 20 residues long. Trimming left V 5 bases short and J 3 bases short, with 31 bases between. Germline assignment: CDR1 SGHRS and CDR2 YFSETQ. The CDR3 region is CASRLGFTPGLAGRTDTQYF. The CDR3 nucleotides read TGCGCCAGCAGACTTGGGTTCACGCCAGGACTGGCGGGTCGAACAGATACGCAGTATTTT.

The gene calls are TRBV11-2 and TRBJ2-3; tentatively, D is TRBD2 (6 bases). V lost 4 bases and J lost 4, with 12 bases in between. The length of the CDR3 is 14 residues. Looked up from germline, CDR1 is SGHAT and CDR2 is FQNNGV. CDR3 in amino acids: CASSSPTSADTQYF. DNA for the CDR3: TGTGCCAGCAGCTCCCCGACTAGTGCAGATACGCAGTATTTT.

This clone was picked up a small number of times. The J gene is TRBJ2-3, the V gene TRBV5-4, with 8 bases lining up with TRBD2. The germline gives CDR1 SGHNT, CDR2 YYREEE (reference sequence). The CDR3 is made up of 15 amino acids. The junction had 5 bases not matched to a gene; V was cut back by 1 base and J by 4 bases. The CDR3 sequence is CASSLKAGGADTQYF. CDR3 coding DNA: TGTGCCAGCAGCTTGAAGGCGGGAGGCGCAGATACGCAGTATTTT. Full variable domain (missing parts from reference TRBV5-4 and TRBJ2-3): ETGVTQSPTHLIKTRGQQVTLRCSSQSGHNTVSWYQQALGQGPQFIFQYYREEENGRGNFPPRFSGLQFPNYSSELNVNALELDDSALYLCASSLKAGGADTQYFGPGTRLTVL.

The chain is built from TRBV19 and TRBJ2-1, with 10 bases fitting TRBD2. V was pared by 0 bases and J by 8 bases, with 7 bases of the junction left unmatched. Germline-derived CDR1 and CDR2 are LNHDA and SQIVND (reference sequence). The CDR3 has 16 residues. As DNA, the CDR3 is TGTGCCAGTAGTATAGATCGGCTAGCGGGAGCTGATGAGCAGTTCTTC. Translated, it gives CASSIDRLAGADEQFF.

The rearrangement uses TRBV7-3 and TRBJ2-5, with D possibly being TRBD1 or TRBD2 (5 bases each). The CDR3 sequence is 13 residues long. Germline-derived CDR1 and CDR2 are SGHTA and FQGTGA. Trimming shortened V by 2 bases and J by 5 bases, and 9 bases separated the two germline ends. The CDR3 loop reads CASSLDWGETQYF. In nucleotides, the CDR3 is TGTGCCAGCAGCTTAGATTGGGGGGAGACCCAGTACTTC.

The gene calls are TRBV25-1 and TRBJ2-1; 10 positions agree with TRBD1. CDR1 MGHDK and CDR2 SYGVNS come from the germline V gene. The CDR3 runs 16 residues. The V gene end was trimmed by 6 bases and the J gene end by 6 bases; junction bases not matched to a gene: 11. Here the CDR3 DNA reads TGTGCCAGCAGCCCGAGACAGGGGGCGAGAAGCAATGAGCAGTTCTTC. Translation gives CASSPRQGARSNEQFF.

Worth noting for this clone: Other DNA sequences in the sample encode the same CDR3. The chain is built from TRBV19 and TRBJ2-3, with D perhaps TRBD2 (5 bases). The CDR3 runs to 14 residues. Trimming removed 3 bases from V and 3 bases from J, with 10 bases in between. Germline loops: CDR1 LNHDA, CDR2 SQIVND (reference sequence). In DNA form, the CDR3 reads TGTGCCAGTAGTATCTGGGGAGCGACAGATACGCAGTATTTT. Its translation: CASSIWGATDTQYF.

This clone has a handful of counts. The chain carries TRBV27 and TRBJ2-7; D not certain. Germline assignment: CDR1 MNHEY and CDR2 SMNVEV (reference sequence). V dropped 0 bases and J dropped 2 bases, with 8 bases sitting between them. The length of the CDR3 is 14 residues. CDR3 protein: CASSLSVPTYEQYF. The DNA of the CDR3 is TGTGCCAGCAGTTTATCGGTTCCCACCTACGAGCAGTACTTC.